This is a list of T cell receptor beta chains from one sample in a study of cytomegalovirus exposure and HLA in healthy donors. Generated by immunoSEQ multiplex PCR, the TCRdb table keeps only in-frame clones and is missing some. This table has hundreds of thousands of clones, around 90% appearing once. Sample: PBMCs. The origin of the receptors is a woman under 30 in good health and CMV-seronegative. Each CDR3 is given with its conserved first and last residue. The D gene is left open where the match is weak. The size field is filled for only some rows; it gives once, few, many or a size class.

D gene	J gene	V gene	clone size	CDR3 protein	CDR3 DNA
.	TRBJ1-2	TRBV10-3	.	CAISEFSGYTF	TGTGCCATCAGTGAGTTCAGTGGCTACACCTTC
.	TRBJ2-7	TRBV9	.	CASSVGPGAVSEQYF	TGTGCCAGCAGCGTAGGTCCAGGGGCAGTAAGCGAGCAGTACTTC
TRBD1	TRBJ2-1	TRBV7-6	.	CASSLTGSNEQFF	TGTGCCAGCAGCCTGACAGGGTCCAATGAGCAGTTCTTC
.	TRBJ1-2	TRBV5-1	.	CASSNGGGYGYTF	TGCGCCAGCAGCAATGGGGGGGGCTATGGCTACACCTTC
.	TRBJ2-7	TRBV27	once	CASGDFGYEQYF	TGTGCCAGCGGAGATTTTGGCTACGAGCAGTACTTC
TRBD1	TRBJ2-7	TRBV6-5	.	CASRQQGSIHYEQYF	TGTGCCAGCAGGCAACAGGGGAGCATTCACTACGAGCAGTACTTC
TRBD1	TRBJ1-1	TRBV30	.	CAWSIGTGDTEAFF	TGTGCCTGGAGCATAGGGACAGGGGACACTGAAGCTTTCTTT
TRBD1	TRBJ2-7	TRBV9	.	CASSVFDRGHYEQYF	TGTGCCAGCAGCGTATTTGACAGGGGGCACTACGAGCAGTACTTC
TRBD2	TRBJ2-3	TRBV4-2	.	CASSQRTSGGPTDTQYF	TGTGCCAGCAGCCAGCGTACTAGCGGGGGGCCCACAGATACGCAGTATTTT
.	TRBJ2-3	TRBV5-1	.	CASSLVQGLTDTQYF	TGCGCCAGCAGCTTGGTCCAGGGACTGACAGATACGCAGTATTTT
.	TRBJ2-7	TRBV13	.	CASSLAGEGEQYF	TGTGCCAGCAGCTTAGCGGGGGAAGGCGAGCAGTACTTC
TRBD1	TRBJ2-7	TRBV10-2	once	CASSDPGGYEQYF	TGCGCCAGCAGTGATCCAGGGGGCTACGAGCAGTACTTC
TRBD1	TRBJ1-1	TRBV7-6	.	CASSFRGSLTYEAFF	TGTGCCAGCAGCTTCAGGGGGTCACTTACTTATGAAGCTTTCTTT
TRBD1	TRBJ2-7	TRBV5-1	.	CASSVGQPFGEQYF	TGCGCCAGCAGCGTGGGACAGCCTTTCGGCGAGCAGTACTTC
TRBD1	TRBJ2-7	TRBV4-2	once	CASSQEGDRFYEQYF	TGTGCCAGCAGCCAAGAGGGGGACAGGTTTTACGAGCAGTACTTC
.	TRBJ2-1	TRBV5-1	.	CASSVEANNEQFF	TGCGCCAGCAGCGTTGAGGCGAACAATGAGCAGTTCTTC
.	TRBJ1-2	TRBV4-2	.	CASSHVTLDRPSAGYTF	TGTGCCAGCAGCCACGTAACCTTGGACAGACCCTCAGCGGGCTACACCTTC
.	TRBJ2-7	TRBV18	.	CASSLGLLYEQYF	TGTGCCAGCTCACTAGGACTTCTCTACGAGCAGTACTTC
.	TRBJ1-6	TRBV5-6	.	CASSLDNSYNSPLHF	TGTGCCAGCAGCTTGGATAACTCCTATAATTCACCCCTCCACTTT
TRBD1	TRBJ1-1	TRBV7-3	.	CASSWGLGTEAEAFF	TGTGCCAGCAGCTGGGGCCTTGGGACAGAAGCTGAAGCTTTCTTT
TRBD2	TRBJ2-3	TRBV14	.	CASSLAGLARVSGEDTQYF	TGTGCCAGCAGCCTAGCCGGACTAGCGAGGGTGAGTGGGGAAGATACGCAGTATTTT
TRBD1	TRBJ2-3	TRBV10-1	.	CASSGRRTGDSLDFDTQYF	TGCGCCAGCAGTGGGCGAAGGACAGGGGATTCCTTAGATTTTGATACGCAGTATTTT
TRBD2	TRBJ2-1	TRBV10-3	once	CAISALAGGYNEQFF	TGTGCCATCAGTGCCCTAGCGGGGGGCTACAATGAGCAGTTCTTC
.	TRBJ1-2	TRBV27	.	CASSYSEAGASGYTF	TGTGCCAGCAGCTACAGTGAGGCGGGGGCAAGTGGCTACACCTTC
TRBD2	TRBJ2-7	TRBV4-2	.	CASSPAASGGNYEQYF	TGTGCCAGCAGCCCGGCCGCCAGCGGGGGAAATTACGAGCAGTACTTC
.	TRBJ2-1	TRBV15	.	CATSRARDKFNNEQFF	TGTGCCACCAGCAGAGCCAGGGACAAGTTCAACAATGAGCAGTTCTTC
TRBD2	TRBJ2-3	TRBV11-2	.	CASSLRSKGLAGYTQYF	TGTGCCAGCAGCTTAAGAAGTAAAGGACTAGCGGGTTATACGCAGTATTTT
.	TRBJ1-2	TRBV5-1	.	CASNSGHRAYGYTF	TGCGCCAGCAACTCGGGACATAGGGCCTATGGCTACACCTTC
.	TRBJ1-1	TRBV11-2	.	CASSPVTEAFF	TGTGCCAGCAGCCCGGTAACTGAAGCTTTCTTT
TRBD2	TRBJ2-1	TRBV9	.	CASTDSLAGSNNEQFF	TGTGCCAGCACCGATTCACTAGCGGGGTCGAACAATGAGCAGTTCTTC
.	TRBJ1-1	TRBV7-9	.	CASSLGSGPNTEAFF	TGTGCCAGCAGCTTAGGATCAGGGCCGAACACTGAAGCTTTCTTT
.	TRBJ1-1	TRBV7-9	.	CSSSGTSTEAFF	TGTTCCAGCAGCGGCACTAGTACTGAAGCTTTCTTT
.	TRBJ1-1	TRBV13	once	CASSLRTGINTEAFF	TGTGCCAGCAGCTTACGTACAGGGATAAACACTGAAGCTTTCTTT
.	TRBJ2-7	TRBV7-9	.	CASSISAPGVHEQYF	TGTGCCAGCAGCATTTCCGCCCCGGGGGTCCACGAGCAGTACTTC
.	TRBJ1-2	TRBV5-1	once	CASSNSGDNYGYTF	TGCGCCAGCAGTAATTCAGGGGATAACTATGGCTACACCTTC
TRBD1	TRBJ1-5	TRBV7-2	few	CASSFRGPNQPQHF	TGTGCCAGCAGCTTCAGGGGGCCCAATCAGCCCCAGCATTTT
TRBD1	TRBJ2-7	TRBV10-3	.	CAISDLRGPDEQYF	TGTGCCATCAGTGATCTCAGGGGGCCAGACGAGCAGTACTTC
.	TRBJ1-2	TRBV29-1	.	CSSEIQNGYTF	TGCAGCTCCGAAATACAGAATGGCTACACCTTC
.	TRBJ1-2	TRBV27	.	CASSSHSYYGYTF	TGTGCCAGCAGTTCGCACAGCTACTATGGCTACACCTTC
.	TRBJ1-1	TRBV29-1	.	CSVDGGGWNTEAFF	TGCAGCGTGGATGGTGGAGGATGGAACACTGAAGCTTTCTTT
TRBD2	TRBJ2-1	TRBV5-1	.	CASSQFTGGPGNEQFF	TGCGCCAGCAGCCAATTCACGGGGGGACCGGGGAATGAGCAGTTCTTC
.	TRBJ2-2	TRBV7-9	.	CASSIAHTGELFF	TGTGCCAGCTCAATTGCGCACACCGGGGAGCTGTTTTTT